This TCR beta chain was sequenced in a study of patients and donors after allogeneic stem cell transplantation. This clonotype was detected ten times or more. TCRdb called the RT-PCR reads again in MiXCR, with one record for every CDR3 protein. The table has about 87,000 distinct CDR3 sequences, approximately 5.2% seen once. V lost 7 bases, J lost 2 bases, and 6 bases stayed unmatched. CDR3 length: 14 amino acids. Germline assignment: CDR1 ENHRY and CDR2 SYGVKD. The TCR sequence derives from a human donor who was either an allogeneic HSCT recipient or a stem cell or donor lymphocyte infusion donor (not recorded which). It is not recorded whose cells these are; they may come from a transplant donor. The sample consisted of blood, either unsorted or a sorted T cell fraction (not recorded which). J is TRBJ2-5 and V is TRBV10-3; 8 nucleotides match TRBD2. Here the CDR3 DNA reads TGTGCCATCAATATAGCGGGGTTACAAGAGACCCAGTACTTC. This sequence encodes CAINIAGLQETQYF.